This passage covers 20 T cell receptor beta chains from one sample sequenced in a study of blood T cells in healthy people across ages. A second PCR of about 7 to 11 cycles used a sample-barcoded 5' primer and a J-beta primer mix. TCRdb analysed the 5' RACE reads with MiXCR anew, one entry per CDR3 protein. The table includes about 1.4 million distinct CDR3 sequences, 55% to 75% detected once. The material sequenced was blood. The receptors come from a man between 18 and 29 years old in good health.

V gene TRBV5-1 combines with J gene TRBJ2-4; D may be TRBD1 (6 bases). The length of the CDR3 is 17 residues. The V gene's germline CDR1 is SGHRS and CDR2 YFSETQ. V lost 1 base and J lost 4, with 18 bases in between. CDR3 amino acids: CASSLLGLRDTKNIQYF. The CDR3 nucleotides read TGCGCCAGCAGCTTGTTGGGGTTACGGGACACGAAAAACATTCAGTACTTC.

This clonotype turned up a few times. This chain links TRBV27 with TRBJ2-1, with a possible D match to TRBD2 (7 bases). CDR1 MNHEY and CDR2 SMNVEV come from the germline V gene (reference sequence). Trimming took off 6 bases at V and 8 bases at J, with 14 bases between the two ends. This CDR3 is 13 amino acids long. This CDR3 reads CASSLRGGYEQFF. CDR3 coding DNA: TGTGCCAGCAGCCTTAGGGGGGGCTATGAGCAGTTCTTC.

The chain's CDR3 is CASSRGLRNTEAFF. Here the CDR3 DNA reads TGTGCCAGCAGCCGGGGGTTAAGGAACACTGAAGCTTTCTTT. J is TRBJ1-1 and V is TRBV7-9; a possible D gene is TRBD1 (5 bases). The germline V gene encodes CDR1 SEHNR and CDR2 FQNEAQ (reference sequence). The CDR3 length is 14 residues. V shed 5 bases and J shed 1 base, with 11 bases lying between them.

The chain employs TRBV29-1 and TRBJ2-3, with a weak D call TRBD1 (5 bases). Germline lookup yields CDR1 SQVTM and CDR2 ANQGSEA. V gave up 5 bases and J gave up 2 bases, with 14 bases separating them. This CDR3 region has 14 residues. The CDR3 loop is CSVHHGADTDTQYF. CDR3 sequence (DNA): TGCAGCGTTCATCATGGGGCCGACACAGATACGCAGTATTTT.

The rearrangement uses TRBV5-1 and TRBJ2-1; D might be TRBD2 (6 bases). With 4 bases removed from V and 1 base from J, the gap between germline ends came to 9 bases. Germline assignment: CDR1 SGHRS and CDR2 YFSETQ. The CDR3 extends over 14 amino acids. As DNA, the CDR3 is TGCGCCAGCAGCCCGGGGGAATCCTACAATGAGCAGTTCTTC. Translating gives CASSPGESYNEQFF.

The CDR3 loop is CASSLVRQPGASTDTQYF. Here the CDR3 DNA reads TGCGCCAGCAGCTTGGTGCGACAGCCAGGAGCTAGCACAGATACGCAGTATTTT. J is TRBJ2-3 and V is TRBV5-1; D is possibly TRBD1 (5 bases). The CDR3 covers 18 residues. Trimming stripped 0 bases from V and 0 bases from J, with 17 bases between. Germline CDR1 SGHRS, CDR2 YFSETQ.

This chain links TRBV27 with TRBJ1-4, with D perhaps matching TRBD1 (6 bases). This CDR3 has 17 amino acids. Trimming pared 3 bases from V and 8 bases from J, leaving 22 bases between. CDR1 and CDR2 from the germline V gene are MNHEY and SMNVEV (reference sequence). The CDR3 region has the DNA TGTGCCAGCAGTTTTTTCATCGGGGCAGGGGTTGGCGAAAAACTGTTTTTT. It specifies CASSFFIGAGVGEKLFF.

The V gene is TRBV27, the J gene TRBJ1-2; 9 bases are shared with TRBD1. This CDR3 comprises 16 residues. Germline values: CDR1 MNHEY, CDR2 SMNVEV (reference sequence). V shed 4 bases and J 2 bases; nucleotides not matched to a gene: 8. CDR3 in amino acids: CASSSGTGRENYGYTF. The DNA for the CDR3 is TGTGCCAGCAGTTCCGGGACAGGGAGAGAAAACTATGGCTACACCTTC.

The V call is TRBV7-9, the J call TRBJ2-5; a possible D gene is TRBD2 (6 bases). The CDR3 runs 16 residues. Trimming left V 3 bases short and J 2 bases short, with 16 bases between. Germline CDR1 is SEHNR and CDR2 is FQNEAQ (reference sequence). The CDR3 bases are TGTGCCAGCAGCTTGAGAGAGTACGCGGGACAAGAGACCCAGTACTTC. This sequence encodes CASSLREYAGQETQYF.

The table lists this clonotype with a few counts. This chain links TRBV20-1 with TRBJ2-5, with 8 bases aligning to TRBD1. This CDR3 has 13 amino acids. The V gene end was trimmed by 3 bases and the J gene end by 3 bases; junction bases not matched to a gene: 3. The germline CDR1 and CDR2 sequences are DFQATT and SNEGSKA (reference sequence). The CDR3 region is CSASGQGEETQYF. The CDR3 nucleotides are TGCAGTGCTAGCGGACAGGGAGAAGAGACCCAGTACTTC.

This chain joins TRBV4-3 and TRBJ1-3; weak D call: TRBD1 (5 bases). V was trimmed by 0 bases and J by 4 bases, leaving 22 bases between them. Germline V gene lookup returns CDR1 LGHNA and CDR2 YSLEER. The CDR3 sequence is 19 residues long. The CDR3 coding sequence is TGCGCCAGCAGCCAAGATGGGCGGCAGTATGGGGCCGTGGGAAACACCATATATTTT. Translating it yields CASSQDGRQYGAVGNTIYF.

The chain joins TRBV4-3 to TRBJ2-3, with D hard to call. Germline loops: CDR1 LGHNA, CDR2 YSLEER. Trimming pared 3 bases from V and 1 base from J, leaving 8 bases between. The CDR3 has 14 amino acids. DNA for the CDR3: TGCGCCAGCAGCCACGGGCCCCGCACAGATACGCAGTATTTT. Its translation is CASSHGPRTDTQYF.

The chain joins TRBV11-2 to TRBJ2-1, with TRBD1 matching over 11 bases. V lost 6 bases and J lost 8; bases outside the gene matches: 6. Per germline, CDR1 SGHAT and CDR2 FQNNGV. The CDR3 consists of 14 residues. The CDR3 loop is CASRRDRGGYEQFF. DNA for the CDR3: TGTGCCAGCAGAAGGGACAGGGGGGGATATGAGCAGTTCTTC.

The chain carries TRBV15 and TRBJ1-2; no clear D gene. With 5 bases removed from V and 8 bases from J, the gap between germline ends came to 15 bases. Germline V lookup: CDR1 LNHNV, CDR2 YYDKDF (reference sequence). This CDR3 comprises 13 residues. CDR3 sequence: CATSGEGGSGYTF. DNA for the CDR3: TGTGCCACCAGCGGTGAGGGAGGGAGCGGCTACACCTTC.

This chain joins TRBV6-2 or TRBV6-3 and TRBJ1-5; D possibly corresponds to TRBD1 (6 bases). The ends were cut back, 6 bases at V and 5 bases at J, with 14 bases in the middle. The CDR3 is made up of 14 amino acids. The germline V gene has CDR1 MNHEY and CDR2 SVGEGT. The CDR3 reads CASSNERGDQPQHF. The DNA of the CDR3 is TGTGCCAGCAGCAATGAGAGGGGGGATCAGCCCCAGCATTTT.

The chain is built from TRBV11-2 and TRBJ2-2; no firm D call. The CDR3 totals 11 residues. The germline CDR1 and CDR2 sequences are SGHAT and FQNNGV. V was trimmed by 5 bases and J by 10 bases, leaving 8 bases between them. The CDR3 DNA follows: TGTGCCAGCAGCCCCTCTGAGGAGCTGTTTTTT. It is translated as CASSPSEELFF. Full variable domain (remainder filled in from reference TRBV11-2 and TRBJ2-2): EAGVAQSPRYKIIEKRQSVAFWCNPISGHATLYWYQQILGQGPKLLIQFQNNGVVDDSQLPKDRFSAERLKGVDSTLKIQPAKLEDSAVYLCASSPSEELFFGEGSRLTVL.

A single count supports this clonotype. Sequence at one end of the junction differs from germline and may be a read error. This chain links TRBV6-1 with TRBJ1-1, with D possibly matching TRBD1 (5 bases). Per the germline V gene, CDR1 is MNHNS and CDR2 is SASEGT. The CDR3 totals 13 residues. CDR3 DNA: TGTGCCAGCAGTGCGATCGGGGGATCTGAGGCTTTCTTT. This sequence encodes CASSAIGGSEAFF.

V and J are TRBV4-3 and TRBJ2-5; no clear D. CDR3 length: 10 amino acids. Germline CDR1 is LGHNA and CDR2 is YSLEER. Trimming took 10 bases from V and 3 from J, leaving 6 bases between them. The CDR3 nucleotides read TGCGCCAACCATGAAGAGACCCAGTACTTC. Its protein is CANHEETQYF.

In its sample, this clonotype was seen a few times. The V call is TRBV7-9, the J call TRBJ1-2; D is unresolved. With 6 bases removed from V and 4 bases from J, the gap between germline ends came to 21 bases. The CDR3 length is 16 residues. CDR1 is SEHNR, CDR2 FQNEAQ, per germline (reference sequence). The CDR3 coding sequence is TGTGCCAGCAGGCCTAAAAGGACCACAGAGACCTATGGCTACACCTTC. Amino acids: CASRPKRTTETYGYTF.

This chain connects TRBV6-1 to TRBJ2-5; 7 bases match TRBD2. This CDR3 comprises 14 residues. Germline CDR1 and CDR2: MNHNS and SASEGT. Trimming cost V 3 bases and J 7 bases; bases outside gene matches: 8. CDR3 coding DNA: TGTGCCAGCAGTGAGGGAGGGCTTGTGGTGACCCAGTACTTC. Residues: CASSEGGLVVTQYF.